This passage covers 25 T cell receptor beta chains from one sample sequenced in a study of radiotherapy plus CTLA-4 blockade in lung cancer. Clones were sequenced by immunoSEQ multiplex PCR, and TCRdb holds only the in-frame ones, with some missing. The repertoire has about 40,000 clones, about four fifths of them found once; the top ten carry less than 25%. This specimen was peripheral blood, taken from a patient treated with radiotherapy plus ipilimumab. The source is a human donor with non-small cell lung cancer that progressed on radiotherapy plus ipilimumab.

V gene TRBV9 combines with J gene TRBJ2-7; 9 bases map to TRBD2. J gave up 3 bases and V 2 bases, and 6 bases lay outside the gene matches. This CDR3 spans 15 amino acids. Per germline, CDR1 SGDLS and CDR2 YYNGEE. CDR3 in DNA: TGTGCCAGCAGCGTCCCTATAGCGGGGGACTACGAGCAGTACTTC. Its protein is CASSVPIAGDYEQYF.

The chain carries TRBV7-8 and TRBJ2-5; TRBD1 agrees at 12 bases. CDR3 length: 16 amino acids. Germline CDR1 SGHVS, CDR2 FQNEAQ. V gave up 2 bases and J gave up 1 base; unmatched junction bases: 2. CDR3 in DNA: TGTGCCAGCAGCTTAAGGGGACAGGGGGCCCAAGAGACCCAGTACTTC. It translates to CASSLRGQGAQETQYF.

The rearrangement uses TRBV6-4 and TRBJ2-3; TRBD2 might be the D (6 bases). Germline V lookup: CDR1 MRHNA, CDR2 SNTAGT. V lost 6 bases to trimming and J lost 3 bases, with 19 bases between them. CDR3 length: 16 residues. CDR3 loop: CASRPGLQSGTDTQYF. CDR3 nucleotides: TGTGCCAGCAGACCGGGACTCCAAAGCGGTACAGATACGCAGTATTTT.

The V call is TRBV27, the J call TRBJ1-4; D not resolved. This CDR3 comprises 14 residues. Per the germline V gene, CDR1 is MNHEY and CDR2 is SMNVEV (reference sequence). The V end was cut by 5 bases, the J end by 8 bases, with 15 bases between. CDR3 loop: CASSGRPRGEKLFF. DNA of the CDR3: TGTGCCAGCAGTGGCCGGCCCCGAGGGGAAAAACTGTTTTTT.

The V and J genes are TRBV11-1 and TRBJ1-2; TRBD1 might be the D (6 bases). From germline, CDR1 is SGHAT and CDR2 FQDESV (reference sequence). V lost 3 bases, J lost 8 bases, and 13 bases lay in between. This CDR3 comprises 13 residues. The CDR3 region is CASSFSGVEGYTF. As DNA, the CDR3 is TGTGCCAGCAGCTTCTCAGGGGTGGAAGGCTACACCTTC.

About this clone itself: Other DNA variants within this sample encode the same CDR3. Here the CDR3 reads CASSLDRVNTGELFF. The CDR3 DNA reads as TGCGCCAGCAGCTTGGACAGGGTGAACACCGGGGAGCTGTTTTTT. This chain links TRBV5-1 with TRBJ2-2; maybe TRBD1 (6 bases). V was clipped by 0 bases and J by 1 base, with 7 bases between them. This CDR3 comprises 15 residues. Germline V CDR1 and CDR2: SGHRS, YFSETQ.

V is TRBV27 and J is TRBJ1-2; 9 bases match TRBD1. CDR1 and CDR2 from the germline V gene are MNHEY and SMNVEV (reference sequence). V was pared by 5 bases and J by 6 bases, with 13 bases of the junction left unmatched. This CDR3 has 16 residues. DNA of the CDR3: TGTGCCAGCAGTCCGGGGGACAGGGTGACGTGGGATGGCTACACCTTC. Residues: CASSPGDRVTWDGYTF.

V gene TRBV7-3 combines with J gene TRBJ2-2; unclear D gene. CDR1 and CDR2 from the germline V gene are SGHTA and FQGTGA. The CDR3 contains 15 residues. V was cut by 1 base and J by 2 bases, with 8 bases left in between. CDR3 DNA: TGTGCCAGCAGCTTAATTCCGCGAAACACCGGGGAGCTGTTTTTT. Translated: CASSLIPRNTGELFF.

The chain couples TRBV5-1 to TRBJ1-1, with 8 bases identical to TRBD1. Per germline, CDR1 SGHRS and CDR2 YFSETQ. This CDR3 comprises 13 residues. Germline trimming cut 0 bases from V and 7 bases from J; bases unmatched to any gene: 2. The CDR3 protein is CASSLEQGVEAFF. CDR3 nucleotide sequence: TGCGCCAGCAGCTTGGAACAGGGGGTTGAAGCTTTCTTT.

V gene TRBV20-1 combines with J gene TRBJ2-1; D is unresolved. Trimming left V 1 base short and J 10 bases short, with 5 bases between. Germline V CDR1 and CDR2: DFQATT, SNEGSKA (reference sequence). The length of the CDR3 is 10 residues. The CDR3 DNA reads TGCAGTGCTAGAGCCCTAGAGCAGTTCTTC. Translating gives CSARALEQFF.

V and J are TRBV5-5 and TRBJ2-7, with 11 bases matching TRBD2. The CDR3 has 17 amino acids. CDR1 is SGHKS and CDR2 is YYEKEE in the germline V gene (reference sequence). Trimming removed 3 bases from V and 4 bases from J; junction bases left unmatched: 12. The CDR3 protein is CASSSSTKASGGYEQYF. For the CDR3, the DNA is TGTGCCAGCAGCTCATCGACGAAAGCTAGCGGGGGGTACGAGCAGTACTTC.

CDR3 bases: TGTGCCAGTAGTATGGTCTCCCTGGTAACTAGCACAGATACGCAGTATTTT. Its protein is CASSMVSLVTSTDTQYF. The gene calls are TRBV19 and TRBJ2-3; D gene uncertain. The CDR3 covers 17 residues. Trimming left V 3 bases short and J 0 bases short, with 16 bases between. In germline, CDR1 is LNHDA, CDR2 SQIVND (reference sequence).

This chain links TRBV15 with TRBJ1-5; 8 nucleotides agree with TRBD1. The CDR3 is made up of 15 amino acids. Trimming removed 0 bases from V and 10 bases from J; junction bases left unmatched: 8. Germline CDR1 reads LNHNV; CDR2 reads YYDKDF (reference sequence). CDR3 residues: CATSRDIGQGFPQHF. CDR3 DNA sequence: TGTGCCACCAGCAGAGATATCGGACAGGGTTTCCCCCAGCATTTT.

This rearrangement joins TRBV14 to TRBJ2-7; maybe TRBD2 (5 bases). This CDR3 contains 14 residues. Germline V gene lookup returns CDR1 SGHDN and CDR2 FVKESK. V lost 5 bases and J 3 bases, leaving 14 bases between the germline ends. Here the CDR3 reads CASSLWSAVYEQYF. In DNA, the CDR3 is TGTGCCAGCAGCTTATGGTCAGCGGTCTACGAGCAGTACTTC.

This chain's CDR3 is CASSRQGASQPQHF. The CDR3 coding sequence is TGTGCCAGCAGCCGACAGGGGGCAAGTCAGCCCCAGCATTTT. The V gene is TRBV2, the J gene TRBJ1-5; TRBD1 matches at 10 bases. The V and J ends lost 6 bases and 6 bases, in that order; junction bases with no gene match: 5. Per germline, CDR1 SNHLY and CDR2 FYNNEI. The CDR3 loop spans 14 amino acids.

The rearrangement uses TRBV2 and TRBJ2-6, with D possibly matching TRBD2 (5 bases). V was pared by 5 bases and J by 0 bases, with 8 bases between. The CDR3 loop spans 15 amino acids. CDR1 and CDR2 from the germline V gene are SNHLY and FYNNEI. The CDR3 region has the DNA TGTGCCAGCAGTACGGGAAGCTCTGGGGCCAACGTCCTGACTTTC. Translation gives CASSTGSSGANVLTF.

The J gene is TRBJ1-2, the V gene TRBV27; 9 nucleotides align to TRBD1. Germline loops: CDR1 MNHEY, CDR2 SMNVEV (reference sequence). The CDR3 has 15 amino acids. Trimming cost V 8 bases and J 2 bases; bases outside gene matches: 9. CDR3 sequence (DNA): TGTGCCAGCCGAGAACCGGGACAGGGAAACTATGGCTACACCTTC. This encodes CASREPGQGNYGYTF.

The CDR3 region has the DNA TGTGCCAGCAGTTTTTCCGGAACTAATGAAAAACTGTTTTTT. Translating it yields CASSFSGTNEKLFF. The genes are TRBV27 and TRBJ1-4; no clear D gene. Germline CDR1 MNHEY, CDR2 SMNVEV (reference sequence). The germline V and J ends were trimmed by 3 bases and 1 base, with 6 bases remaining between them. The CDR3 runs 14 residues.

The chain recombines TRBV11-1 with TRBJ2-7, with TRBD1 matching 11 bases. The CDR3 has 15 amino acids. Germline trimming cut 5 bases from V and 3 bases from J; bases unmatched to any gene: 6. Germline lookup yields CDR1 SGHAT and CDR2 FQDESV (reference sequence). The CDR3 nucleotides read TGTGCCAGCAGCCGGGGACAGGGGGGAAGCTACGAGCAGTACTTC. Protein product: CASSRGQGGSYEQYF.

This chain links TRBV7-8 with TRBJ1-5, with D maybe TRBD1 (6 bases). The CDR3 totals 15 residues. V was pared by 5 bases and J by 5 bases, with 16 bases between. From germline, CDR1 is SGHVS and CDR2 FQNEAQ. CDR3 loop: CASSPREGVDQPQHF. CDR3 DNA sequence: TGTGCCAGCAGCCCCCGCGAGGGGGTGGATCAGCCCCAGCATTTT.

Turning to this clone: Germline and junction disagree at one end, which may indicate a read error. The rearrangement links TRBV7-7 to TRBJ1-2; possible D gene TRBD1, 5 bases. The CDR3 extends over 16 amino acids. Germline CDR1 is SSHAT and CDR2 is FNYEAQ (reference sequence). CDR3 DNA: TGTGCTAGCAGCTTTTTAGGGGTTCTGGTGGAGTATGGCTACACCTTC. This translates into CASSFLGVLVEYGYTF.

V and J are TRBV5-1 and TRBJ2-1; 8 nucleotides line up with TRBD1. Trimming removed 1 base from V and 5 bases from J; junction bases left unmatched: 5. Per germline, CDR1 SGHRS and CDR2 YFSETQ. This CDR3 region has 15 residues. In DNA, the CDR3 is TGCGCCAGCAGCTTGTCGGGACAGGAGCACAATGAGCAGTTCTTC. This codes for CASSLSGQEHNEQFF. Using reference TRBV5-1 and TRBJ2-1 for the parts outside the CDR3, the full variable domain is KAGVTQTPRYLIKTRGQQVTLSCSPISGHRSVSWYQQTPGQGLQFLFEYFSETQRNKGNFPGRFSGRQFSNSRSEMNVSTLELGDSALYLCASSLSGQEHNEQFFGPGTRLTVL.

The chain employs TRBV6-6 and TRBJ1-5, with 7 bases that match TRBD1. This CDR3 region has 16 residues. V lost 6 bases and J lost 3; bases outside the gene matches: 11. The V gene's germline CDR1 is MNHNY and CDR2 SVGAGI (reference sequence). The CDR3 region is CASRGGQATNNQPQHF. The DNA for the CDR3 is TGTGCCAGCAGGGGAGGACAGGCGACGAACAATCAGCCCCAGCATTTT.

This rearrangement joins TRBV15 to TRBJ2-5; D remains unclear. The J call may be mistaken, given a closer DNA end match to TRBJ2-7. This CDR3 has 14 residues. Germline-derived CDR1 and CDR2 are LNHNV and YYDKDF (reference sequence). The CDR3, as DNA: TGTGCCACCAGCAGAGATCCGGGTTCTGGCGAGCAGTACTTC. Translation gives CATSRDPGSGEQYF.

A word on this clone: A junction boundary mismatches the germline segment, possibly from a read error. The chain carries TRBV10-3 and TRBJ2-7, with 12 nucleotides matching TRBD1. CDR1 is ENHRY, CDR2 SYGVKD, per germline. The CDR3 consists of 12 residues. The CDR3 nucleotides are TGTGCCATCAGTGAGCCGGGACAGGGGGCTTCCTTC. It codes for CAISEPGQGASF.